What follows is one T cell receptor beta chain and its context. The antigen remains undetermined. TCRdb reprocessed the 5' RACE reads via MiXCR and lists one record per CDR3 protein. The sample includes about 540,000 distinct CDR3 sequences, roughly 20% seen only once; the top ten take 12%. Germline CDR1 and CDR2: MNHEY and SVGEGT. The CDR3 has 14 residues. Between the trimmed V and J ends, which lost 7 bases and 0 bases, there was a span of 13 bases. These data belong to a study of T-cell memory formation after mild COVID-19. Study information: The study found TCR clusters largely donor specific. Points from the study as a whole: The second-wave clones peaking on day 37 were not confirmed as SARS-CoV-2-specific. Some SARS-CoV-2-responding clones were already detected in memory before infection. CD4+ bias marked clones expanding day 15 to 37, unlike balanced contracting clones.

Sequences were obtained from PBMCs or a T cell subset sorted from them (not recorded which). This sequence joins TRBV6-2 or TRBV6-3 and TRBJ2-7; D may be TRBD1 (6 bases). The source of this sequence is an adult woman who had mild COVID-19 (a few samples of this study predate the infection). Cell type and time point are not known. CDR3 sequence reads: CASNSWDISYEQYF. CDR3 sequence (DNA): TGTGCCAGCAATTCTTGGGACATCTCCTACGAGCAGTACTTC.